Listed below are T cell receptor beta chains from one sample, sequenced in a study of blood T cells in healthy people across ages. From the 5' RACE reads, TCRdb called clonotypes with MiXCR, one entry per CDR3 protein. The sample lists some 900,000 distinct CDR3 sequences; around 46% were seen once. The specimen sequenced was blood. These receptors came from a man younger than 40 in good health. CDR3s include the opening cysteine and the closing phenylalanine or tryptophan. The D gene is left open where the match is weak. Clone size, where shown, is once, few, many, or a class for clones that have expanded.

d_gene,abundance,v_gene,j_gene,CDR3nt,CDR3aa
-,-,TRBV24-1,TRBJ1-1,TGTGCCACCAGCGAGGGGAACACTGAAGCTTTCTTT,CATSEGNTEAFF
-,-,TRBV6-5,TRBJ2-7,TGTGCCAGCAGTGACCGCGCAGCCTCCTACGAGCAGTACTTC,CASSDRAASYEQYF
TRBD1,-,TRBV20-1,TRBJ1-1,TGCAGTGCTACCGACAGGGTGAACACTGAAGCTTTCTTT,CSATDRVNTEAFF
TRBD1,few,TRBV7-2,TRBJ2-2,TGTGCCAGCAGCTCCGGACAGGGGACTAACACCGGGGAGCTGTTTTTT,CASSSGQGTNTGELFF
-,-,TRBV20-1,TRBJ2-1,TGCAGTGCTAGAGGTGCCAGGGTCGGGAATGAGCAGTTCTTC,CSARGARVGNEQFF
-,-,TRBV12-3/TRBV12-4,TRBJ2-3,TGTGCCAGCAATCTTGGAGTAAGCACAGATACGCAGTATTTT,CASNLGVSTDTQYF
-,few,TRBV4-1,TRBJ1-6,TGCGCCAGCAGCCAAGAGCCCAGGGGAGGGGTAAATTCACCCCTCCACTTT,CASSQEPRGGVNSPLHF
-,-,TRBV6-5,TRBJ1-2,TGTGCCAGCAGAGAACCGGGACCTCTTTGGGGCTACACCTTC,CASREPGPLWGYTF
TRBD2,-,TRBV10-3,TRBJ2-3,TGTGCCATCAGCGGGACTAGCGGGGAACACACAGATACGCAGTATTTT,CAISGTSGEHTDTQYF
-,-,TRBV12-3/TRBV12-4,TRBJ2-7,TGTGCCAGCAGTTTCGCAGGGGTGGCCTACGAGCAGTACTTC,CASSFAGVAYEQYF
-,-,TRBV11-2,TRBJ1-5,TGTGCCAGCAGCTTAGCCCTCGCGGAGAGCAATCAGCCCCAGCATTTT,CASSLALAESNQPQHF
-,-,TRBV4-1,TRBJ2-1,TGCGCCAGCAGCCGGACCGGGACTGGGACCCTCGAGCAGTTCTTC,CASSRTGTGTLEQFF
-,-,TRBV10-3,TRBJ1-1,TGTGCCATCAGTCCAGGGTCCGCCGCTGAAGCTTTCTTT,CAISPGSAAEAFF
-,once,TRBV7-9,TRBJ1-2,TGTGCCAGCAGCGTAACAGGGCCCACTAACTATGGCTACACCTTC,CASSVTGPTNYGYTF
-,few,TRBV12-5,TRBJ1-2,TGTGCTAGTGGTTCAAGCCATCCCCTTTGGGATTACTATGGCTACACCTTC,CASGSSHPLWDYYGYTF
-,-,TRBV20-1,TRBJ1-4,TGCAGTGCTAGAGATGCTACCCGTGGCCTCAGGGAAAAACTGTTTTTT,CSARDATRGLREKLFF
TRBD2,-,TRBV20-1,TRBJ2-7,TGCAGTGCTAGAGCCCCCGGGACTAGCGGGGGCGCATTCTACGAGCAGTACTTC,CSARAPGTSGGAFYEQYF
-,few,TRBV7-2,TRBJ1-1,TGTGCCAGCAGCTTAGATAGGTTAATGAACACTGAAGCTTTCTTT,CASSLDRLMNTEAFF
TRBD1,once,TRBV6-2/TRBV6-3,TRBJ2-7,TGTGCCAGCAGCTTCGCCGGGACAGTCTACGAGCAGTACTTC,CASSFAGTVYEQYF
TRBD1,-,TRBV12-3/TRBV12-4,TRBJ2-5,TGTGCCAGCAGTCTCAGTACTTACAGGGGACGTCAAGAGACCCAGTACTTC,CASSLSTYRGRQETQYF
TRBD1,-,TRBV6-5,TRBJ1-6,TGTGCCAGCAGTGCGGACAGGCTCTATAATTCACCCCTCCACTTT,CASSADRLYNSPLHF
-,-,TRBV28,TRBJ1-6,TGTGCCAGCAGTCGATACCAGGACGGCTTTAATTCACCCCTCCACTTT,CASSRYQDGFNSPLHF
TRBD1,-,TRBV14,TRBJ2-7,TGTGCCAGCAGCCAGTATGCAGGGGGCTACGAGCAGTACTTC,CASSQYAGGYEQYF
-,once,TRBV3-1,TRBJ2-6,TGTGCCAGCAGCCTAAACTCAGCCTCTGGGGCCAACGTCCTGACTTTC,CASSLNSASGANVLTF
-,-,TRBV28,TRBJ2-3,TGTGCCAGCAGTTTATCTCCTTATACGCAGTATTTT,CASSLSPYTQYF
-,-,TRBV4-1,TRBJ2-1,TGCGCCAGCAGCCACCCAAGAGGGGGCTCCTACAATGAGCAGTTCTTC,CASSHPRGGSYNEQFF
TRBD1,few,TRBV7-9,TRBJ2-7,TGTGCCAGCAGCTTAGGAGGACAGGGTACGCGGGAGCAGTACTTC,CASSLGGQGTREQYF
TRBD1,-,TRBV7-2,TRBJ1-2,TGTGCCAGCAGCCCACAACCCGGGACAGGGAGCTATGGCTACACCTTC,CASSPQPGTGSYGYTF
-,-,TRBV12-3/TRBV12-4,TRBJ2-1,TGTGCCAGCAGTTTTGCCGGAGTAAATGAGCAGTTCTTC,CASSFAGVNEQFF
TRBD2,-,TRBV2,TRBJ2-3,TGTGCCAGCAGTAAACAAGCTAGCGGGTTGGTAGATACGCAGTATTTT,CASSKQASGLVDTQYF
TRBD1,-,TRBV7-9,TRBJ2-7,TGTGCCAGCAGCTTAGTTGGACAGGGAAAGGGCGAGCAGTACTTC,CASSLVGQGKGEQYF
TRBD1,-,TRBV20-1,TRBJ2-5,TGCAGTGCTAGAGACCGGGACAGGGCTGAGACCCAGTACTTC,CSARDRDRAETQYF
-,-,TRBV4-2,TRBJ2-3,TGTGCCAGCAGCCAAGCAGGGGACGATCGCACAGATACGCAGTATTTT,CASSQAGDDRTDTQYF
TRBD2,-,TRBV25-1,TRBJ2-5,TGTGCCAGCAGTCCTTATCCCGGACTAGCGGGAGGTTCCTCTCAAGAGACCCAGTACTTC,CASSPYPGLAGGSSQETQYF
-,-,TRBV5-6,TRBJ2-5,TGTGCCAGCACCCTGGGGGATATTCAGTACTTC,CASTLGDIQYF
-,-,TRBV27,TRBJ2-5,TGTGCCAGCAGTCGTACTGGGACGGAGGCCCAGTACTTC,CASSRTGTEAQYF